These T cell receptor beta chains were read from a single sample in a study of identical twins. One entry per CDR3 protein results from TCRdb running MiXCR on the 5' RACE reads. The table lists 120,000 to 150,000 distinct CDR3 sequences, 3.5% of them singletons. Sample: memory T cells sorted from blood. Receptors originate from a man between 18 and 35 years old in good health. The CDR3 runs from the conserved cysteine through the conserved F or W. The D gene is left open where the match is weak. Size is stated as once, few, many or a size class.

CDR3aa	CDR3nt	v_gene	d_gene	abundance	j_gene
CASSQDGLAMRGSTDTQYF	TGTGCCAGCAGCCAAGATGGACTAGCGATGAGGGGGAGCACAGATACGCAGTATTTT	TRBV3-1	TRBD2	many	TRBJ2-3
CSALWLAGVNEQFF	TGCAGTGCGCTATGGCTAGCGGGAGTCAATGAGCAGTTCTTC	TRBV20-1	TRBD2	many	TRBJ2-1
CASSPGPGETQYF	TGTGCCAGCAGCCCGGGACCAGGAGAGACCCAGTACTTC	TRBV7-6	.	many	TRBJ2-5
CASSSRQGSTDTQYF	TGTGCCAGCAGCTCTAGACAGGGGAGCACAGATACGCAGTATTTT	TRBV7-8	TRBD1	many	TRBJ2-3
CASSLVPAYNEQFF	TGTGCCAGCAGCTTGGTGCCTGCCTACAATGAGCAGTTCTTC	TRBV5-4	.	few	TRBJ2-1
CASIKTRVGRDGGTEAFF	TGTGCCAGCATCAAAACTAGGGTGGGAAGGGATGGAGGCACTGAAGCTTTCTTT	TRBV11-1	.	many	TRBJ1-1
CASSFPGELFF	TGTGCCAGCAGTTTTCCCGGGGAGCTGTTTTTT	TRBV12-3/TRBV12-4	.	many	TRBJ2-2
CSVVRWGTEAFF	TGCAGCGTCGTACGGTGGGGGACTGAAGCTTTCTTT	TRBV29-1	.	many	TRBJ1-1
CSARDQIFGSSNEQFF	TGCAGTGCTAGAGATCAGATTTTTGGCTCAAGCAATGAGCAGTTCTTC	TRBV20-1	.	many	TRBJ2-1
CATSVGSSYNEQFF	TGTGCCACCAGTGTTGGGAGCTCCTACAATGAGCAGTTCTTC	TRBV24-1	.	many	TRBJ2-1
CSARDPGDYGYTF	TGCAGTGCTAGAGATCCAGGGGACTATGGCTACACCTTC	TRBV20-1	.	many	TRBJ1-2